The 28 T cell receptor beta chains given below trace back to one sample, sequenced in a study of T cell repertoires in cytomegalovirus infection. TCRdb re-called the reads with MiXCR, one entry per CDR3 protein. The sample yields approximately 700,000 distinct CDR3 sequences, about 40% seen once. Input material: PBMCs. The receptors come from a human donor in good health (CMV status not recorded). Some clones in this sample may be carry-over from other donors' samples.

The V call is TRBV12-3 or TRBV12-4, the J call TRBJ2-3; 7 bases are a match to TRBD1. The CDR3 extends over 16 amino acids. V trimming: 4 bases; J trimming: 3 bases; junction bases outside the gene matches: 10. CDR3 residues: CASSSRQGFNTDTQYF. The CDR3 DNA follows: TGTGCCAGCAGTTCAAGACAGGGCTTTAATACAGATACGCAGTATTTT.

In its sample, this clonotype was seen many times. V gene TRBV7-9 combines with J gene TRBJ2-5; possibly TRBD2 for D (7 bases). This CDR3 has 15 amino acids. Trimming shortened V by 5 bases and J by 4 bases, and 17 bases separated the two germline ends. Germline lookup yields CDR1 SEHNR and CDR2 FQNEAQ (reference sequence). The CDR3 DNA sequence: TGTGCCAGCAGCCCCCCGGGGGGCCTCGCAGAGACCCAGTACTTC. Its translation is CASSPPGGLAETQYF.

The rearrangement uses TRBV29-1 and TRBJ2-3; unclear D gene. The length of the CDR3 is 12 residues. The ends were cut back, 3 bases at V and 2 bases at J, with 6 bases in the middle. Germline assignment: CDR1 SQVTM and CDR2 ANQGSEA. This CDR3 reads CSVDDPTDTQYF. CDR3 nucleotides: TGCAGCGTTGATGACCCCACAGATACGCAGTATTTT.

Only a few counts were recorded for this clonotype. The rearrangement joins TRBV4-1 to TRBJ2-7; 8 bases match TRBD2. This CDR3 spans 18 amino acids. Germline CDR1 MGHRA, CDR2 YSYEKL. V dropped 2 bases and J dropped 0; count of bases not matched to a gene: 12. The CDR3 region is CASSQRALAGGPSYEQYF. CDR3 sequence (DNA): TGCGCCAGCAGCCAAAGGGCCTTGGCGGGGGGTCCCTCCTACGAGCAGTACTTC.

There are a few counts of this clonotype. The J gene is TRBJ1-5, the V gene TRBV19; tentative D call: TRBD1 (5 bases). Germline loops: CDR1 LNHDA, CDR2 SQIVND (reference sequence). The CDR3 is 17 residues long. The V gene lost 5 bases and the J gene lost 0 bases, with 17 bases spanning the gap. As DNA, the CDR3 is TGTGCCAGTAGTGCCTTGAATGGGGCCTATAGCAATCAGCCCCAGCATTTT. Amino acids: CASSALNGAYSNQPQHF.

This clonotype was detected many times. The V call is TRBV7-2, the J call TRBJ2-5; perhaps TRBD1 as D (6 bases). The V gene lost 6 bases and the J gene lost 2 bases, with 13 bases spanning the gap. CDR3 length: 14 residues. Germline-derived CDR1 and CDR2 are SGHTA and FQGNSA. CDR3 amino acids: CASRRQGNQETQYF. The CDR3 DNA sequence: TGTGCCAGCAGGAGGCAGGGGAATCAAGAGACCCAGTACTTC.

The chain employs TRBV28 and TRBJ2-1; tentative D call: TRBD2 (7 bases). The CDR3 has 16 amino acids. Germline assignment: CDR1 MDHEN and CDR2 SYDVKM. V lost 7 bases and J lost 0, with 16 bases in between. DNA for the CDR3: TGTGCCAGCAAAGGGGGGGGGGGGAGCTCCTACAATGAGCAGTTCTTC. Its translation: CASKGGGGSSYNEQFF.

The J gene is TRBJ2-5, the V gene TRBV7-3; 12 bases fit TRBD2. Germline CDR1 reads SGHTA; CDR2 reads FQGTGA. The CDR3 spans 16 residues. V trimming: 5 bases; J trimming: 3 bases; junction bases outside the gene matches: 7. The CDR3 DNA sequence: TGTGCCAGCAGCCCACATTCTAGCGGGGGGGAAGAGACCCAGTACTTC. Amino acids: CASSPHSSGGEETQYF.

In its sample, this clonotype was seen many times. The chain couples TRBV7-2 to TRBJ1-4; D is perhaps TRBD1 (6 bases). The V end was cut by 4 bases, the J end by 0 bases, with 15 bases between. The germline CDR1 and CDR2 sequences are SGHTA and FQGNSA. This CDR3 is built from 17 residues. CDR3 DNA: TGTGCCAGCAGCTCGACCCGGACAGTTGCAACTAATGAAAAACTGTTTTTT. Translating it yields CASSSTRTVATNEKLFF.

V gene TRBV7-4 combines with J gene TRBJ2-6; perhaps TRBD2 as D (5 bases). This CDR3 is 19 amino acids long. Trimming pared 1 base from V and 0 bases from J, leaving 16 bases between. Germline CDR1 reads SGHVT; CDR2 reads SQSDAQ. CDR3 protein: CASSLDEEGLHSGANVLTF. The CDR3 region has the DNA TGTGCCAGCAGCTTAGATGAGGAAGGACTCCACTCTGGGGCCAACGTCCTGACTTTC.

Remarks on this clonotype: This may be a read error: a much more frequent sequence differs by one nucleotide. Likely a read error: the CDR3 ends without its conserved phenylalanine or tryptophan. V is TRBV6-2 or TRBV6-3 and J is TRBJ2-7; 8 nucleotides align to TRBD2. Germline-derived CDR1 and CDR2 are MNHEY and SVGEGT. V gave up 0 bases and J gave up 3 bases; unmatched junction bases: 4. CDR3 length equals 15 residues. CDR3 sequence reads: CASSYSITSGYEQYC. Here the CDR3 DNA reads TGTGCCAGCAGTTACTCGATAACTAGCGGCTACGAGCAGTACTGC.

This sequence joins TRBV28 and TRBJ1-6; D remains unclear. Germline V gene sequence: CDR1 MDHEN, CDR2 SYDVKM. CDR3 size: 12 residues. V lost 6 bases to trimming and J lost 10 bases, with 10 bases between them. CDR3 loop: CASSRRLSPLHF. DNA of the CDR3: TGTGCCAGCAGCCGAAGGTTGTCACCCCTCCACTTT.

The chain carries TRBV5-1 and TRBJ1-2; 12 bases are a match to TRBD1. With 7 bases clipped from V and 8 bases from J, the junction kept 15 bases outside the gene matches. CDR3 length: 16 amino acids. Germline V gene sequence: CDR1 SGHRS, CDR2 YFSETQ. CDR3 nucleotide sequence: TGCGCCAGCGGCTCTAGACCGGGACAGGGGGCGGTCGGCTACACCTTC. Amino acid sequence: CASGSRPGQGAVGYTF.

To note about this clonotype: One junction end disagrees with the germline gene, perhaps due to a read error. V usage is TRBV15 and J usage is TRBJ1-2; D may be TRBD1 (5 bases). This CDR3 contains 14 residues. In germline, CDR1 is LNHNV, CDR2 YYDKDF (reference sequence). In DNA form, the CDR3 reads TGTGCCACCAGCGGAGACAGTTCTAACTATGGCTACACCTTC. Translated, it gives CATSGDSSNYGYTF.

The genes are TRBV28 and TRBJ1-1; TRBD1 is a possible D gene (5 bases). Between the trimmed V and J ends, which lost 3 bases and 4 bases, there was a span of 12 bases. CDR3 length: 14 residues. CDR1 and CDR2 from the germline V gene are MDHEN and SYDVKM. The CDR3 reads CASSFIPGRTEAFF. The DNA for the CDR3 is TGTGCCAGCAGTTTCATTCCGGGGCGCACTGAAGCTTTCTTT.

V usage is TRBV5-1 and J usage is TRBJ2-7; 10 bases map to TRBD2. The CDR3 has 13 residues. Germline V gives CDR1 SGHRS, CDR2 YFSETQ. The trim removed 5 bases at V and 6 bases at J, leaving 5 bases unmatched. The CDR3 sequence is CASSKLAGAEQYF. CDR3 coding DNA: TGCGCCAGCAGTAAGCTAGCGGGAGCCGAGCAGTACTTC.

As concerns this clonotype: A clone one base away is much larger, so this may be a read error. CDR3 coding DNA: TGTGCCAGCAGCCGGACTACCCAAGAGACCCAGTACTTC. The encoded protein is CASSRTTQETQYF. The V call is TRBV7-9, the J call TRBJ2-5; tentative D call: TRBD2 (6 bases). V gave up 5 bases and J gave up 1 base, with 8 bases separating them. The length of the CDR3 is 13 residues. Germline V gene sequence: CDR1 SEHNR, CDR2 FQNEAQ (reference sequence).

This sequence joins TRBV12-3 or TRBV12-4 and TRBJ1-2, with D possibly being TRBD1 (5 bases). This CDR3 is 13 amino acids long. The V gene lost 6 bases and the J gene lost 4 bases, with 12 bases spanning the gap. CDR3 sequence reads: CASSTVGAYGYTF. The CDR3 coding sequence is TGTGCCAGCAGCACTGTAGGGGCCTATGGCTACACCTTC.

This clonotype was recorded many times. The V and J genes are TRBV7-8 and TRBJ1-5, with TRBD1 matching 7 bases. This CDR3 has 15 residues. Germline CDR1 reads SGHVS; CDR2 reads FQNEAQ. V was pared by 1 base and J by 7 bases, with 7 bases of the junction left unmatched. CDR3 in amino acids: CASSLERGGDQPQHF. For the CDR3, the DNA is TGTGCCAGCAGCTTAGAGCGAGGGGGCGACCAGCCCCAGCATTTT.

In its sample, this clonotype was seen many times. The rearrangement links TRBV7-2 to TRBJ2-1; no definite D call. CDR1 SGHTA and CDR2 FQGNSA come from the germline V gene. This CDR3 is built from 12 residues. Between the trimmed V and J ends, which lost 1 base and 6 bases, there was a span of 4 bases. The chain's CDR3 is CASSLGRNEQFF. For the CDR3, the DNA is TGTGCCAGCAGCTTAGGGCGCAATGAGCAGTTCTTC. Full variable domain (rest looked up from reference TRBV7-2 and TRBJ2-1): GAGVSQSPSNKVTEKGKDVELRCDPISGHTALYWYRQSLGQGLEFLIYFQGNSAPDKSGLPSDRFSAERTGGSVSTLTIQRTQQEDSAVYLCASSLGRNEQFFGPGTRLTVL.

This chain links TRBV27 with TRBJ2-1; 8 nucleotides agree with TRBD1. The CDR3 contains 15 residues. V was clipped by 4 bases and J by 8 bases; unmatched bases: 10. CDR1 is MNHEY, CDR2 SMNVEV, per germline (reference sequence). For the CDR3, the DNA is TGTGCCAGCAGTTCGGACAGGGCACTTAGGTATGAGCAGTTCTTC. Residues: CASSSDRALRYEQFF.

This clonotype has at least ten counts. V is TRBV7-9 and J is TRBJ2-7; 8 nucleotides align to TRBD2. The germline V gene has CDR1 SEHNR and CDR2 FQNEAQ (reference sequence). The CDR3 runs 16 residues. V was clipped by 6 bases and J by 11 bases; unmatched bases: 21. CDR3 sequence: CASSVGSSGLALRKYF. In nucleotides, the CDR3 is TGTGCCAGCAGTGTAGGGTCTAGCGGACTAGCCCTACGAAAGTACTTC.

The sample holds a few counts of this clonotype. The V and J genes are TRBV28 and TRBJ1-5; no clear D. This CDR3 contains 12 residues. Germline V lookup: CDR1 MDHEN, CDR2 SYDVKM. Trimming pared 5 bases from V and 9 bases from J, leaving 11 bases between. This chain's CDR3 is CASSNNKRPQHF. Written as DNA, the CDR3 is TGTGCCAGCAGTAACAATAAGAGGCCCCAGCATTTT. Drawing the rest from reference TRBV28 and TRBJ1-5, the complete variable domain is DVKVTQSSRYLVKRTGEKVFLECVQDMDHENMFWYRQDPGLGLRLIYFSYDVKMKEKGDIPEGYSVSREKKERFSLILESASTNQTSMYLCASSNNKRPQHFGDGTRLSIL.

This clonotype was seen ten or more times. The chain is built from TRBV7-2 and TRBJ1-1; D is uncertain. The V gene's germline CDR1 is SGHTA and CDR2 FQGNSA. Between the trimmed V and J ends, which lost 2 bases and 3 bases, there was a span of 4 bases. The CDR3 is 12 residues long. The CDR3: CASSLWDTEAFF. CDR3 bases: TGTGCCAGCAGCTTATGGGACACTGAAGCTTTCTTT.

This clonotype was observed a few times. V and J are TRBV12-3 or TRBV12-4 and TRBJ1-2; unclear D gene. The CDR3 length is 16 residues. The germline V and J ends were trimmed by 6 bases and 0 bases, with 17 bases remaining between them. CDR3 nucleotide sequence: TGTGCCAGCAGCGAGAACCCCCGACAACCTAACTATGGCTACACCTTC. Residues: CASSENPRQPNYGYTF.

This sequence joins TRBV28 and TRBJ1-5, with D perhaps matching TRBD1 (5 bases). Germline lookup yields CDR1 MDHEN and CDR2 SYDVKM. This CDR3 comprises 16 residues. V was shortened by 2 bases and J by 1 base, with 12 bases between the two germline ends. The CDR3 here is CASSLAGKRSNQPQHF. CDR3 coding DNA: TGTGCCAGCAGTTTAGCAGGGAAACGGAGCAATCAGCCCCAGCATTTT. Using reference TRBV28 and TRBJ1-5 for the parts outside the CDR3, the full variable domain is DVKVTQSSRYLVKRTGEKVFLECVQDMDHENMFWYRQDPGLGLRLIYFSYDVKMKEKGDIPEGYSVSREKKERFSLILESASTNQTSMYLCASSLAGKRSNQPQHFGDGTRLSIL.

Turning to this clonotype: Relative to the germline gene, one junction end is altered; a read error may explain this. The CDR3, as DNA: TGTACCAGCAGCTTGGGCCCAGGGGGAGTAAGAAATTCACCCCTCCACTTT. Protein product: CTSSLGPGGVRNSPLHF. The chain couples TRBV5-4 to TRBJ1-6; TRBD1 matches 7 bases. Germline values: CDR1 SGHNT, CDR2 YYREEE (reference sequence). The CDR3 is made up of 17 amino acids. Full variable domain (remainder filled in from reference TRBV5-4 and TRBJ1-6): ETGVTQSPTHLIKTRGQQVTLRCSSQSGHNTVSWYQQALGQGPQFIFQYYREEENGRGNFPPRFSGLQFPNYSSELNVNALELDDSALYLCTSSLGPGGVRNSPLHFGNGTRLTVT.

This chain joins TRBV4-1 and TRBJ1-3; D gene unclear. Between the trimmed V and J ends, which lost 4 bases and 4 bases, there was a span of 17 bases. CDR1 MGHRA and CDR2 YSYEKL come from the germline V gene. This CDR3 contains 16 residues. The CDR3 DNA reads TGCGCCAGCAGCCTCAGATTCGGGCCCCTGGGAAACACCATATATTTT. This codes for CASSLRFGPLGNTIYF.